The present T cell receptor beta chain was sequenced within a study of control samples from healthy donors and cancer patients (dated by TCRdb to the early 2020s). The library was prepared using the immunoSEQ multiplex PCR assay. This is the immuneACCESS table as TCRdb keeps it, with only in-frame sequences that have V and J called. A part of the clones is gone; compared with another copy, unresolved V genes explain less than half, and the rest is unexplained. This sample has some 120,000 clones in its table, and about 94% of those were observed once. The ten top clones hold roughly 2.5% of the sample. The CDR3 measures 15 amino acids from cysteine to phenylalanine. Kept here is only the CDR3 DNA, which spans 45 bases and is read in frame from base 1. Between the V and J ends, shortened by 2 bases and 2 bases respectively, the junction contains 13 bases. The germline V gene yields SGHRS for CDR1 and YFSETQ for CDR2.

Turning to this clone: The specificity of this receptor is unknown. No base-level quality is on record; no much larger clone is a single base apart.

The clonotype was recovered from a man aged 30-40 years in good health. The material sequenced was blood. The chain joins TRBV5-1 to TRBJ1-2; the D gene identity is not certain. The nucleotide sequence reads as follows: TGCGCCAGCAGCTTTCATTTTAGGGCCAACTATGGCTACACCTTC. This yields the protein CASSFHFRANYGYTF.